A selection of T cell receptor beta chains follows, all from one sample in a study of cytomegalovirus exposure and HLA in healthy donors. Here immunoSEQ multiplex PCR was the method, and the copy in TCRdb shows in-frame clones only, minus some. The table has some 67,000 clones, roughly 78% seen once; the top ten hold over 9.5%. The specimen was PBMCs. These receptors were taken from a man aged 35-49 years in good health and CMV-seronegative. The CDR3 runs from the conserved cysteine through the conserved F or W. The order of the fields is CDR3 DNA, CDR3 protein, D gene, V gene, clone size, J gene. D genes are given only for firm matches. Some rows have no size entry. The others give once, few or many, or a class for an expanded clone.

TGTGCCAGCAGCCTCACAGGGGTGAACACTGAAGCTTTCTTT	CASSLTGVNTEAFF	TRBD1	TRBV7-9	once	TRBJ1-1
TGTGCCAGCAGCTTAGCCAGCACCCGGACTAGCGGCACAGATACGCAGTATTTT	CASSLASTRTSGTDTQYF	TRBD2	TRBV11-2	.	TRBJ2-3
TGTGCCAGCAGTGTGACTGGGTACACCGGGGAGCTGTTTTTT	CASSVTGYTGELFF	.	TRBV6-1	.	TRBJ2-2
TGTGCCAGCAGCTTGGACAGGGAGGGCAACTATGGCTACACCTTC	CASSLDREGNYGYTF	.	TRBV5-6	few	TRBJ1-2
TGTGCCAGCAGCCAGGAATTGAACTATGGCTACACCTTC	CASSQELNYGYTF	.	TRBV11-2	.	TRBJ1-2
TGTGCCAGCAGTGATTGGCAAAATAGCAATCAGCCCCAGCATTTT	CASSDWQNSNQPQHF	.	TRBV6-1	few	TRBJ1-5
TGTGCCAGCAAGGGCGGGAGCTCCTACAATGAGCAGTTCTTC	CASKGGSSYNEQFF	TRBD2	TRBV28	.	TRBJ2-1
TGTGCCAGCAGTGCGACAGGGGTTTATCAGCCCCAGCATTTT	CASSATGVYQPQHF	TRBD1	TRBV2	few	TRBJ1-5
TGCAGCGTCGTGGGACTCTTGAACACTGAAGCTTTCTTT	CSVVGLLNTEAFF	.	TRBV29-1	.	TRBJ1-1
TGTGCCAGCAGCATGGGACATCTGAGCTCTGGAAACACCATATATTTT	CASSMGHLSSGNTIYF	.	TRBV7-9	.	TRBJ1-3
TGTGCCAGCAGCTCCGGACTAAAGAACCGTAATGAAAAACTGTTTTTT	CASSSGLKNRNEKLFF	.	TRBV5-8	once	TRBJ1-4
TGCGCCAGCAGTCAACCCGCCAGTAATTCACCCCTCCACTTT	CASSQPASNSPLHF	.	TRBV23-1	.	TRBJ1-6
TGTGCCAGCAGTTACCGGGGTGAAGCTTTCTTT	CASSYRGEAFF	.	TRBV2	few	TRBJ1-1
TGTGCCAGCAGCCCCGTGGGGGGCGAGCAGTACTTC	CASSPVGGEQYF	.	TRBV6-6	once	TRBJ2-7
TGTGCCAGCAGTTACCACACAGGGGCTGGAAACACCATATATTTT	CASSYHTGAGNTIYF	TRBD1	TRBV6-5	.	TRBJ1-3
TGTGCCAGCAGCTTAGGCGAGGCCGGGGAGCTGTTTTTT	CASSLGEAGELFF	.	TRBV11-3	.	TRBJ2-2
TGTGCCAGCAGCATCGTGACAGGGTCCTACGAGCAGTACTTC	CASSIVTGSYEQYF	TRBD1	TRBV7-9	.	TRBJ2-7
TGTGCAAGTCGCCGGGGGGAGCCCCAGCATTTT	CASRRGEPQHF	.	TRBV12-2	.	TRBJ1-5
TGTGCCAGCACCGGGGGGAACTACAATGAGCAGTTCTTC	CASTGGNYNEQFF	TRBD2	TRBV7-9	.	TRBJ2-1
TGCGCCAGCAGCTTGTTGGGCAGGGAGGAACTAACGGCTAATGAAAAACTGTTTTTT	CASSLLGREELTANEKLFF	.	TRBV5-1	.	TRBJ1-4
TGTGCCAGCATAGATCTGATGAACACTGAAGCTTTCTTT	CASIDLMNTEAFF	.	TRBV2	few	TRBJ1-1
TGCGCCAGCAGCCAACCCTGGGCTAGCGGGAGCAGATGGTACAATGAGCAGTTCTTC	CASSQPWASGSRWYNEQFF	TRBD2	TRBV4-1	.	TRBJ2-1
TGCGCCAGCAGCTTGGAACGGGGGGGTACCTACGAGCAGTACTTC	CASSLERGGTYEQYF	TRBD2	TRBV5-1	.	TRBJ2-7
TGTGCCAGCAGCCTACCGGGACAAAGCTACGAGCAGTACTTC	CASSLPGQSYEQYF	.	TRBV27	.	TRBJ2-7
TGTGCCAGCAGTGAATTAGCGGGGGGGCCAGATACGCAGTATTTT	CASSELAGGPDTQYF	TRBD2	TRBV6-1	medium-sized	TRBJ2-3